These T cell receptor beta chains were read from a single sample in a study of T cell changes during pregnancy in multiple sclerosis. Repertoires were generated with immunoSEQ multiplex PCR, while TCRdb's copy carries only in-frame clones and drops some. The repertoire has roughly 100,000 clones, roughly 90% of them found once; the top ten carry approximately 3.5%. This material consisted of peripheral blood, taken after pregnancy. These receptors all come from a female donor with multiple sclerosis, enrolled in a pregnancy study. Each CDR3 is given with its conserved first and last residue. D genes are given only for firm matches. Size is omitted from some rows. Given values are once, few, many or a class for expanded clones.

>TRBV6-1|NA|TRBJ1-5|NA
TGTGCCAGCAGTGAAGGCCGGAGGGGCAATCAGCCCCAGCATTTT
CASSEGRRGNQPQHF
>TRBV14|few|TRBJ1-1|TRBD1
TGTGCCAGCAGCCCTGACAGGGTATGGGACACTGAAGCTTTCTTT
CASSPDRVWDTEAFF
>TRBV9|NA|TRBJ1-1|NA
TGTGCCAGCAGCGTAGCTACGCAGACGCGACCGGACTTAGAGAACACTGAAGCTTTCTTT
CASSVATQTRPDLENTEAFF
>TRBV4-1|NA|TRBJ2-7|TRBD2
TGCGCCAGCAGCCAAGACGGCGGGGGCGAGCAGTACTTC
CASSQDGGGEQYF
>TRBV25-1|NA|TRBJ2-7|TRBD1
TGTGCCAGCAGTGCATCCGGGACAGGCTCCTACGAGCAGTACTTC
CASSASGTGSYEQYF
>TRBV5-4|NA|TRBJ1-5|NA
TGTGCCAGCAGCAAAGCGGGGCAGCGGGATCAGCCCCAGCATTTT
CASSKAGQRDQPQHF
>TRBV5-1|NA|TRBJ1-3|TRBD1
TGCGCCAGCAGCTTTGACAGGGTCGAAAACACCATATATTTT
CASSFDRVENTIYF
>TRBV5-6|NA|TRBJ1-4|NA
TGTGCCAGCAGCACGGGACAAGTTAATGAAAAACTGTTTTTT
CASSTGQVNEKLFF
>TRBV2|NA|TRBJ2-7|NA
TGTGCCAGCAGTGAAACTTGGTGGAGCTACGAGCAGTACTTC
CASSETWWSYEQYF
>TRBV30|NA|TRBJ2-1|TRBD1
TGTGCCGCAACGGGGACAGGGTCTTACAATGAGCAGTTCTTC
CAATGTGSYNEQFF
>TRBV6-1|NA|TRBJ2-5|NA
TGTGCCAGCAGTGAACCAAACCAAGAGACCCAGTACTTC
CASSEPNQETQYF
>TRBV11-2|once|TRBJ1-3|NA
TGTGCCAGCAGCAGGAGACGGAGCTCTGGAAACACCATATATTTT
CASSRRRSSGNTIYF
>TRBV6-4|NA|TRBJ1-1|TRBD1
TGTGCCAGCAGTTCCGGGACAGGGTCTAAGCCGAACACTGAAGCTTTCTTT
CASSSGTGSKPNTEAFF
>TRBV30|few|TRBJ1-5|TRBD1
TGTGCCTGGGACAGGGCTGTCAGCCCCAGGCATTTT
CAWDRAVSPRHF
>TRBV29-1|NA|TRBJ1-1|NA
TGCAGCGTTGTCTTAGACACTGAAGCTTTCTTT
CSVVLDTEAFF
>TRBV6-5|NA|TRBJ1-2|NA
TGTGCCAGCAGTGAGCCAGGGGCCGGTGGCTACACCTTC
CASSEPGAGGYTF
>TRBV29-1|NA|TRBJ2-5|NA
TGCAGCGTTGAAAGGGGGGGGACTCAAGAGACCCAGTACTTC
CSVERGGTQETQYF
>TRBV15|once|TRBJ1-5|NA
TGTGCCACCAGCAGAGATCGCGGGGGGACAATTCAGCCCCAGCATTTT
CATSRDRGGTIQPQHF
>TRBV29-1|NA|TRBJ2-7|NA
TGCAGCGTTGAACTGCCGACAGAAACCTACGAGCAGTACTTC
CSVELPTETYEQYF
>TRBV19|NA|TRBJ2-3|NA
TGTGCCAGTAGATGGCAGGTCACAGATACGCAGTATTTT
CASRWQVTDTQYF
>TRBV6-1|NA|TRBJ2-7|TRBD1
TGTGCCAGCAGTGAACAACCGAACTCCGGGACAGGGGGCTACGAGCAGTACTTC
CASSEQPNSGTGGYEQYF
>TRBV7-9|NA|TRBJ2-1|NA
TGTGCCAGCAGCTTAGAACTAGTTTTCTACAATGAGCAGTTCTTC
CASSLELVFYNEQFF